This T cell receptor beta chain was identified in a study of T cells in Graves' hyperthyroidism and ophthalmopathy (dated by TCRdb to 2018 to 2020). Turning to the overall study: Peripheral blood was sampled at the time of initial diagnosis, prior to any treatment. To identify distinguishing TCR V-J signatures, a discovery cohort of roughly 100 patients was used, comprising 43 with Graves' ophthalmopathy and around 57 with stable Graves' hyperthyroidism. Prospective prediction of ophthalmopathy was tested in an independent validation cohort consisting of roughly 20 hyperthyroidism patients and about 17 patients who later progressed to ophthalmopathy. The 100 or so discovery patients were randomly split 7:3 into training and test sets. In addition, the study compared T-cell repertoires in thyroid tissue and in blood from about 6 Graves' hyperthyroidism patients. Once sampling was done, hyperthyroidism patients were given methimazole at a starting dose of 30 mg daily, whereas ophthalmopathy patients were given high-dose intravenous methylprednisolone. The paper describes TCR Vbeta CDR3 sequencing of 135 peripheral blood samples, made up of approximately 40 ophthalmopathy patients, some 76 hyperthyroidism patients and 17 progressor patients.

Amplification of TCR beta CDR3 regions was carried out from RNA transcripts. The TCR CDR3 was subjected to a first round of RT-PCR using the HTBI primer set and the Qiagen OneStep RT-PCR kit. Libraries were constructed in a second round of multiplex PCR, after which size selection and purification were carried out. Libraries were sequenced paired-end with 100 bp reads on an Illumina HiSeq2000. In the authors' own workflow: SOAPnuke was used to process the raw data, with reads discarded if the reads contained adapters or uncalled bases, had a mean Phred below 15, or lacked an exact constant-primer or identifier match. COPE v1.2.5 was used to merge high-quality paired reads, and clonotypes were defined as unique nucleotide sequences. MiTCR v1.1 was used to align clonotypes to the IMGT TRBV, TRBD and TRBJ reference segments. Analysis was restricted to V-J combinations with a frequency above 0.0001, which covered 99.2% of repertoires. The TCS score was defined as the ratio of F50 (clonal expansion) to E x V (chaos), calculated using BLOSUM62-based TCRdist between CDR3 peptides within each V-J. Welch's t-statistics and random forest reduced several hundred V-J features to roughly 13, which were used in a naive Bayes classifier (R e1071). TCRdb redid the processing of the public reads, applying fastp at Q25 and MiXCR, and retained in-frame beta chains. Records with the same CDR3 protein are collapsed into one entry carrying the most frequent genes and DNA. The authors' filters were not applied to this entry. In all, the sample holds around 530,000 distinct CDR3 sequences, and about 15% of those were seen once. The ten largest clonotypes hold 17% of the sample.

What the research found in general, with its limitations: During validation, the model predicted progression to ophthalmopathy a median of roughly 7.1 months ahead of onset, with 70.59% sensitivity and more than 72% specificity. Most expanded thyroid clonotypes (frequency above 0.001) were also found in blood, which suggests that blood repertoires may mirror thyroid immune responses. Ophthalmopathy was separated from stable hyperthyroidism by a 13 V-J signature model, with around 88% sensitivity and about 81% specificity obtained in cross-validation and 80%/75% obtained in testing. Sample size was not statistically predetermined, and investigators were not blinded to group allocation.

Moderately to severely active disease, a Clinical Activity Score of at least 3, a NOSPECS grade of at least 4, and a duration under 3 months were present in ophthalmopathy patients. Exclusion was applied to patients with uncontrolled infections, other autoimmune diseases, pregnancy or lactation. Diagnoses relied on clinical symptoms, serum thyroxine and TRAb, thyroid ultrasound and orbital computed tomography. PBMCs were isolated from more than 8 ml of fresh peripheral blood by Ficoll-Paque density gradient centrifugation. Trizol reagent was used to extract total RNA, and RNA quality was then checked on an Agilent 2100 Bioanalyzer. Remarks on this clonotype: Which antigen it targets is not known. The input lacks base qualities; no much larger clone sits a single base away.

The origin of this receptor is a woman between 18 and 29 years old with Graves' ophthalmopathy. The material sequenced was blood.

The CDR3 region: CSAPDGGLDNEQFF. The nucleotide sequence reads as follows: TGCAGTGCCCCGGACGGCGGGTTGGACAATGAGCAGTTCTTC. The rearranged segments are TRBV20-1 and TRBJ2-1; a tentative D call is TRBD2 (5 bases match). Taken from cysteine to phenylalanine, the CDR3 has 14 residues. Left in the record is the CDR3 DNA by itself, 42 bases read in frame from the first base. CDR1 DFQATT and CDR2 SNEGSKA are derived from the germline V gene (reference sequence). V gives up 6 bases and J gives up 5 bases, and the segment between their germline ends measures 17 bases.